Presented here are 8 T cell receptor beta chains from one specimen sequenced in a study of identical twins. TCRdb recomputed calls from the 5' RACE reads with MiXCR, one row per CDR3 protein. Among approximately 500,000 distinct CDR3 sequences listed, nearly 15% were seen once. The same sample was also used in a study of yellow fever vaccine responses in identical twins.

Sequencing was performed on CD4+ T cells sorted from blood. The receptor source for this set is a young woman in good health.

This clonotype was detected a few times. The chain carries TRBV11-2 and TRBJ2-1; 10 positions agree with TRBD2. Germline V lookup: CDR1 SGHAT, CDR2 FQNNGV. This CDR3 is 15 amino acids long. J gave up 6 bases and V 4 bases, and 6 bases lay outside the gene matches. The CDR3: CASSSLAGGPNEQFF. CDR3 nucleotides: TGTGCCAGCAGCTCATTAGCGGGGGGCCCCAATGAGCAGTTCTTC.

This chain links TRBV6-5 with TRBJ2-3, with TRBD2 matching over 10 bases. The CDR3 extends over 15 amino acids. J lost 4 bases, V lost 3 bases, and 4 bases had no gene match. CDR1 is MNHEY, CDR2 SVGAGI, per germline. DNA of the CDR3: TGTGCCAGCAGTTATAGCGGGAGGCGCTCAGATACGCAGTATTTT. Translating gives CASSYSGRRSDTQYF.

This CDR3 is CATSRDLRTEKLFF. CDR3 nucleotide sequence: TGTGCCACCAGCAGGGACCTCCGGACAGAAAAACTGTTTTTT. The V and J genes are TRBV15 and TRBJ1-4, with TRBD1 as a possible D gene (5 bases). V lost 3 bases to trimming and J lost 8 bases, with 13 bases between them. The CDR3 extends over 14 amino acids. Per the germline V gene, CDR1 is LNHNV and CDR2 is YYDKDF (reference sequence).

Remarks on this clonotype: At one boundary the junction diverges from the germline segment, which might be a read error. The gene calls are TRBV9 and TRBJ2-1, with 14 bases matching TRBD2. Germline V CDR1 and CDR2: SGDLS, YYNGEE. The CDR3 is made up of 16 amino acids. The CDR3 nucleotides read TGTGCCAGCAGCGCCCCGGGACTAGCGGGAGTCAGAGAGCGGTTCTTC. Protein sequence: CASSAPGLAGVRERFF.

The genes are TRBV10-3 and TRBJ2-1; unclear D gene. Germline V gene data show CDR1 as ENHRY and CDR2 as SYGVKD. The CDR3 is 16 amino acids. V gave up 3 bases and J gave up 5 bases, with 17 bases separating them. Here the CDR3 reads CAISDRPGVGNNEQFF. The CDR3 nucleotides read TGTGCCATCAGTGACCGTCCTGGGGTAGGGAACAATGAGCAGTTCTTC.

The chain carries TRBV5-6 and TRBJ2-5; D gene unclear. Between the trimmed V and J ends, which lost 6 bases and 5 bases, there was a span of 14 bases. Looked up from germline, CDR1 is SGHDT and CDR2 is YYEEEE. The CDR3 has 13 residues. In DNA, the CDR3 is TGTGCCAGCACCCTCTTAGGATGGGAGACCCAGTACTTC. Amino acid sequence: CASTLLGWETQYF.

This clonotype was found many times. V gene TRBV12-3 or TRBV12-4 combines with J gene TRBJ1-5; D possibly corresponds to TRBD1 (6 bases). The CDR3 loop spans 13 amino acids. The V and J ends lost 3 bases and 7 bases respectively, with 10 bases between them. The CDR3 protein is CASSFGGRQPQHF. DNA of the CDR3: TGTGCCAGCAGTTTCGGGGGCCGGCAGCCCCAGCATTTT.

V gene TRBV20-1 combines with J gene TRBJ2-7; 9 bases match TRBD1. The trim removed 1 base at V and 5 bases at J, leaving 6 bases unmatched. In germline, CDR1 is DFQATT, CDR2 SNEGSKA (reference sequence). There are 14 residues in the CDR3. The CDR3 here is CSARAGTGFNEQYV. The CDR3 coding sequence is TGCAGTGCTAGAGCCGGGACAGGGTTCAACGAGCAGTACGTC.